These 26 T cell receptor beta chains came from one sample sequenced in a study of T cell responses to AZD1222 COVID-19 vaccine. The data were produced by immunoSEQ multiplex PCR, yet TCRdb's version contains in-frame clones alone and is incomplete. The table shows 150,000 to 190,000 clones, with approximately 90% occurring only once. Sequenced here: peripheral blood, sampled 28 days after the second AZD1222 dose. The receptors here all came from an adult who received the AZD1222 COVID-19 vaccine.

This rearrangement joins TRBV3-1 (or the pseudogene TRBV3-2) to TRBJ1-5; no clear D. This CDR3 is 15 amino acids long. The germline CDR1 and CDR2 sequences are LGHDT and YNNKEL (reference sequence). Trimming pared 2 bases from V and 2 bases from J, leaving 10 bases between. CDR3 coding DNA: TGTGCCAGCAGCCAATCTTTGGCAGGCAATCAGCCCCAGCATTTT. Translated, it gives CASSQSLAGNQPQHF.

This clone was observed a single time. V and J are TRBV28 and TRBJ2-6, with 11 bases that match TRBD1. V trimming: 3 bases; J trimming: 2 bases; junction bases outside the gene matches: 6. There are 18 residues in the CDR3. The germline V gene encodes CDR1 MDHEN and CDR2 SYDVKM. CDR3 sequence: CASSFRGQGAPGANVLTF. The CDR3 DNA reads TGTGCCAGCAGTTTTCGAGGACAGGGGGCGCCTGGGGCCAACGTCCTGACTTTC.

This chain connects TRBV7-2 to TRBJ1-2; D not certain. Trimming took 1 base from V and 2 from J, leaving 14 bases between them. From germline, CDR1 is SGHTA and CDR2 FQGNSA. The CDR3 runs 16 residues. The CDR3 nucleotides read TGTGCCAGCAGCTTAGGGGGTTTTGGGAGAAACTATGGCTACACCTTC. It encodes CASSLGGFGRNYGYTF. The full variable domain, its missing parts supplied by reference TRBV7-2 and TRBJ1-2, is GAGVSQSPSNKVTEKGKDVELRCDPISGHTALYWYRQSLGQGLEFLIYFQGNSAPDKSGLPSDRFSAERTGGSVSTLTIQRTQQEDSAVYLCASSLGGFGRNYGYTFGSGTRLTVV.

The chain links TRBV27 to TRBJ1-1; D is ambiguous. The CDR3 covers 13 residues. From germline, CDR1 is MNHEY and CDR2 SMNVEV (reference sequence). Between the trimmed V and J ends, which lost 6 bases and 9 bases, there was a span of 17 bases. The CDR3 loop is CASSHFTSSKAFF. The CDR3 DNA sequence: TGTGCCAGCAGCCACTTTACGTCGTCAAAAGCTTTCTTT.

The rearrangement links TRBV7-9 to TRBJ2-1; maybe TRBD2 (5 bases). V shed 5 bases and J shed 2 bases, with 10 bases lying between them. The CDR3 totals 14 residues. Germline loops: CDR1 SEHNR, CDR2 FQNEAQ (reference sequence). The CDR3 loop is CASSHSGTYNEQFF. DNA of the CDR3: TGTGCCAGCAGCCATTCCGGGACCTACAATGAGCAGTTCTTC.

This chain connects TRBV25-1 to TRBJ1-4, with unresolved D. This CDR3 spans 13 amino acids. The germline V and J ends were trimmed by 7 bases and 7 bases, with 13 bases remaining between them. The germline V gene has CDR1 MGHDK and CDR2 SYGVNS. CDR3 bases: TGTGCCAGCACCGAGGCCAGAGGTGAAAAACTGTTTTTT. Translating gives CASTEARGEKLFF.

This chain joins TRBV10-1 and TRBJ1-1, with 9 bases fitting TRBD1. Germline trimming cut 6 bases from V and 11 bases from J; bases unmatched to any gene: 10. Germline CDR1 and CDR2: WNHNN and SYGVQD (reference sequence). This CDR3 contains 13 residues. CDR3 in DNA: TGCGCCAGCAGAGCGGCCGGGACAGGGTTGGCTTTCTTT. It encodes CASRAAGTGLAFF.

This chain uses TRBV11-2 with TRBJ1-2; no clear D. Trimming took 1 base from V and 1 from J, leaving 4 bases between them. Per germline, CDR1 SGHAT and CDR2 FQNNGV. This CDR3 comprises 13 residues. DNA of the CDR3: TGTGCCAGCAGCTTAGGACTTAACTATGGCTACACCTTC. Translated, it gives CASSLGLNYGYTF.

The rearrangement uses TRBV2 and TRBJ1-1; no firm D call. V shed 7 bases and J shed 1 base, with 13 bases lying between them. Germline CDR1 and CDR2: SNHLY and FYNNEI. The CDR3 consists of 14 residues. This CDR3 is CASNLEDPNTEAFF. CDR3 in DNA: TGTGCCAGCAACCTTGAAGACCCGAACACTGAAGCTTTCTTT.

A few counts support this clone. J is TRBJ2-5 and V is TRBV19; 12 positions match TRBD2. CDR3 length: 15 residues. The germline CDR1 and CDR2 sequences are LNHDA and SQIVND (reference sequence). J gave up 5 bases and V 7 bases, and 8 bases lay outside the gene matches. In nucleotides, the CDR3 is TGTGCCAGTACCTCCCCTACTAGCGGGAGGGAGACCCAGTACTTC. Protein product: CASTSPTSGRETQYF.

The V gene is TRBV3-1 (or the pseudogene TRBV3-2), the J gene TRBJ1-1; D uncertain. V was trimmed by 6 bases and J by 4 bases, leaving 12 bases between them. Germline V gene sequence: CDR1 LGHDT, CDR2 YNNKEL (reference sequence). The CDR3 has 13 residues. CDR3 DNA sequence: TGTGCCAGCAGTCCCTGGGGAGGCACTGAAGCTTTCTTT. Translation gives CASSPWGGTEAFF.

The V and J genes are TRBV6-2 or TRBV6-3 and TRBJ1-1, with D hard to call. The germline V gene has CDR1 MNHEY and CDR2 SVGEGT. There are 17 residues in the CDR3. The V gene lost 0 bases and the J gene lost 0 bases, with 14 bases spanning the gap. The CDR3 DNA reads TGTGCCAGCAGTTACTCGGGTAGAACTTCCCTGAACACTGAAGCTTTCTTT. This sequence encodes CASSYSGRTSLNTEAFF.

V gene TRBV28 combines with J gene TRBJ2-2; D call uncertain. V lost 2 bases, J lost 4 bases, and 14 bases lay in between. The CDR3 is 16 amino acids. Germline CDR1 is MDHEN and CDR2 is SYDVKM. Here the CDR3 reads CASSLKQGLGTGELFF. The CDR3 coding sequence is TGTGCCAGCAGTTTAAAGCAAGGCTTGGGCACCGGGGAGCTGTTTTTT.

This clone was recorded once. The chain combines TRBV19 with TRBJ2-6, with D perhaps TRBD2 (6 bases). V was cut by 9 bases and J by 0 bases, with 15 bases left in between. The CDR3 has 16 residues. Germline values: CDR1 LNHDA, CDR2 SQIVND (reference sequence). The CDR3 spells CASTPGLSSGANVLTF. CDR3 in DNA: TGTGCCAGCACGCCGGGACTGAGCTCTGGGGCCAACGTCCTGACTTTC.

The chain uses TRBV7-9 and TRBJ2-7, with D perhaps TRBD1 (6 bases). The germline V and J ends were trimmed by 4 bases and 6 bases, with 16 bases remaining between them. CDR1 is SEHNR and CDR2 is FQNEAQ in the germline V gene (reference sequence). This CDR3 comprises 14 residues. CDR3 in amino acids: CASSSTGSLFEQYF. CDR3 DNA: TGTGCCAGCAGCTCTACAGGGTCTCTCTTCGAGCAGTACTTC.

Worth noting for this clone: Within the sample, other DNA sequences also encode this same CDR3. The chain recombines TRBV5-1 with TRBJ2-7; D unclear. Germline CDR1 and CDR2: SGHRS and YFSETQ. V lost 2 bases, J lost 1 base, and 10 bases lay in between. CDR3 size: 14 residues. The CDR3 region is CASSLVVGSYEQYF. The CDR3 nucleotides are TGCGCCAGCAGCTTAGTGGTAGGTTCCTACGAGCAGTACTTC.

This chain links TRBV12-3 or TRBV12-4 with TRBJ1-3; D unclear. The CDR3 runs to 13 residues. V was shortened by 3 bases and J by 4 bases, with 7 bases between the two germline ends. CDR3 in DNA: TGTGCCAGCAGTTTGGCTGGAGGAAACACCATATATTTT. The encoded protein is CASSLAGGNTIYF.

The rearrangement uses TRBV6-2 or TRBV6-3 and TRBJ2-3; 9 positions agree with TRBD1. Germline V gene sequence: CDR1 MNHEY, CDR2 SVGEGT. After removal of 2 bases from V and 3 bases from J, the junction contained 3 bases not matched to a gene. The length of the CDR3 is 15 residues. The CDR3 spells CASSYGDRVTDTQYF. In DNA, the CDR3 is TGTGCCAGCAGTTACGGGGACAGGGTAACAGATACGCAGTATTTT.

The chain recombines TRBV3-1 (or the pseudogene TRBV3-2) with TRBJ1-1, with 7 nucleotides matching TRBD1. Germline V gene data show CDR1 as LGHDT and CDR2 as YNNKEL (reference sequence). V lost 1 base, J lost 5 bases, and 13 bases stayed unmatched. The CDR3 covers 17 residues. CDR3 sequence: CASSQVGPRGPATEAFF. CDR3 bases: TGTGCCAGCAGCCAAGTTGGACCTAGGGGGCCAGCTACTGAAGCTTTCTTT.

The chain links TRBV6-5 to TRBJ2-1, with 9 bases aligning to TRBD2. The CDR3 has 15 amino acids. J was trimmed by 8 bases and V by 11 bases; bases with no gene match: 16. CDR1 and CDR2 from the germline V gene are MNHEY and SVGAGI. The CDR3 protein is CASQPTLAGLDEQFF. CDR3 coding DNA: TGTGCCTCCCAACCCACGCTAGCGGGGTTGGATGAGCAGTTCTTC.

This clone was recorded a few times. This rearrangement joins TRBV28 to TRBJ1-2, with D possibly being TRBD1 (5 bases). The V end lost 10 bases, the J end lost 5 bases, and 14 bases lay between the germline ends. Germline V CDR1 and CDR2: MDHEN, SYDVKM. The CDR3 has 12 residues. The CDR3 DNA follows: TGTGCCACCAAATACGGGGGTTATGGCTACACCTTC. Its protein is CATKYGGYGYTF.

This clone was recorded a few times. Other nucleotide sequences in the sample specify the same CDR3. This chain joins TRBV18 and TRBJ2-1, with D possibly being TRBD1 or TRBD2 (5 bases each). CDR1 is KGHSH and CDR2 is LQKENI in the germline V gene. This CDR3 is built from 13 residues. V lost 2 bases and J 6 bases, leaving 8 bases between the germline ends. CDR3 DNA: TGTGCCAGCTCACCAGGGGGTGGCAATGAGCAGTTCTTC. Translating it yields CASSPGGGNEQFF.

CDR3 sequence: CASREDRERTGELFF. CDR3 bases: TGTGCCAGCAGGGAGGACAGGGAAAGAACCGGGGAGCTGTTTTTT. This chain links TRBV7-6 with TRBJ2-2; 8 nucleotides match TRBD1. After removal of 6 bases from V and 5 bases from J, the junction contained 8 bases not matched to a gene. The CDR3 runs 15 residues. CDR1 and CDR2 from the germline V gene are SGHVS and FNYEAQ. Complete variable domain (other parts from reference TRBV7-6 and TRBJ2-2): GAGVSQSPRYKVTKRGQDVALRCDPISGHVSLYWYRQALGQGPEFLTYFNYEAQQDKSGLPNDRFSAERPEGSISTLTIQRTEQRDSAMYRCASREDRERTGELFFGEGSRLTVL.

V gene TRBV7-9 combines with J gene TRBJ2-5; 7 bases are a match to TRBD1. V trimming: 0 bases; J trimming: 5 bases; junction bases outside the gene matches: 6. Germline V gene lookup returns CDR1 SEHNR and CDR2 FQNEAQ (reference sequence). The CDR3 consists of 15 residues. The DNA of the CDR3 is TGTGCCAGCAGCTTAGCCCAGGGGGAGATGGAGACCCAGTACTTC. Translation gives CASSLAQGEMETQYF.

A single count supports this clone. This chain joins TRBV28 and TRBJ2-1, with D possibly being TRBD2 (6 bases). The CDR3 spans 15 residues. Trimming cost V 6 bases and J 6 bases, with 18 bases left between them. CDR1 and CDR2 from the germline V gene are MDHEN and SYDVKM. The CDR3 region is CASSRIAGTANEQFF. The DNA for the CDR3 is TGTGCCAGCAGCCGGATTGCGGGGACGGCCAATGAGCAGTTCTTC.

The rearrangement joins TRBV7-9 to TRBJ1-1; 10 bases align to TRBD1. Germline assignment: CDR1 SEHNR and CDR2 FQNEAQ (reference sequence). This CDR3 spans 14 amino acids. The trim removed 5 bases at V and 6 bases at J, leaving 6 bases unmatched. Here the CDR3 reads CASSGTGVVSEAFF. In DNA form, the CDR3 reads TGTGCCAGCAGCGGGACAGGGGTTGTGTCTGAAGCTTTCTTT.